The T cell receptor (beta chain) described here comes from a study of blood T cell repertoires in COVID-19. This CDR3 region has 16 residues. Per the germline V gene, CDR1 is SGHTA and CDR2 is FQGNSA. With 1 base clipped from V and 10 bases from J, the junction kept 10 bases outside the gene matches. Data came from immunoSEQ multiplex PCR; TCRdb stores just in-frame clones and leaves some out. The sample shows fewer than 450,000 clones, 87% of them seen only once. This sequence was found in a woman between 50 and 59 years old with COVID-19, enrolled during active disease. The sample comprised peripheral blood. The chain recombines TRBV7-2 with TRBJ2-1; 10 nucleotides match TRBD2. CDR3 amino acids: CASSLGTSGKSGEQFF. The CDR3 bases are TGTGCCAGCAGCTTAGGGACTAGCGGAAAGTCGGGGGAGCAGTTCTTC.